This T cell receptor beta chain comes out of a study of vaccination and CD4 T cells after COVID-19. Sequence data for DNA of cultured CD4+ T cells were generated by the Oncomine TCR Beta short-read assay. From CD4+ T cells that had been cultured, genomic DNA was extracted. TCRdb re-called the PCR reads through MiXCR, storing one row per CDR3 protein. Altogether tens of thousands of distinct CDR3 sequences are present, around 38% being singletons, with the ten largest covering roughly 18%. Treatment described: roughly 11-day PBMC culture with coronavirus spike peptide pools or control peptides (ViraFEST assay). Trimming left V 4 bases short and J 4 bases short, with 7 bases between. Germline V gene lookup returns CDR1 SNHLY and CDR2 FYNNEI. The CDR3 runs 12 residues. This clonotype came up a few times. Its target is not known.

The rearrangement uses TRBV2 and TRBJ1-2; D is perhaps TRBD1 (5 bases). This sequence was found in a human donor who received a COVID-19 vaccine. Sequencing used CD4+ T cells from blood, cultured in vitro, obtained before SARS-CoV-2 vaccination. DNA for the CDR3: TGTGCCAGCAGTGTGGACATCTATGGCTACACCTTC. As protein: CASSVDIYGYTF.